These T cell receptor beta chains were read from a single sample in a study of early T cells in non-severe SARS-CoV-2 infection. MiXCR, applied by TCRdb to the 5' RACE reads, yields one record per CDR3 protein. The sample shows tens of thousands of distinct CDR3 sequences, roughly 5.7% of them seen only once. What was sequenced was whole blood. The receptors originated from an adult who was a healthcare worker with PCR-confirmed SARS-CoV-2 infection or an uninfected control (not recorded which). CDR3s include the opening cysteine and the closing phenylalanine or tryptophan. D genes are given only for firm matches. Clone sizes are given selectively: once, few, many, or a class where the clone is expanded.

>TRBJ2-3|.|TRBV2|few
TGTGCCAGCTGTCGAGGACCGAGCACAGATACGCAGTATTTT
CASCRGPSTDTQYF
>TRBJ2-1|TRBD2|TRBV20-1|many
TGCAGTGCTAGAGCCCCCGCGGCTAGCGGGAGAAGCTCCTACAATGAGCAGTTCTTC
CSARAPAASGRSSYNEQFF
>TRBJ2-3|TRBD2|TRBV5-1|few
TGCGCCAGCAGCCCCTACGGAATTAGCGGGGGGGCAGATACGCAGTATTTT
CASSPYGISGGADTQYF
>TRBJ2-7|.|TRBV6-4|many
TGTGCCAGCAGTGACTGGGAGGCGGGCCGAGGCCCCTACGAGCAGTACTTC
CASSDWEAGRGPYEQYF
>TRBJ2-3|.|TRBV20-1|many
TGCAGTGCTAGGCCGGGGAGGACAGATACGCAGTATTTT
CSARPGRTDTQYF
>TRBJ2-3|TRBD1|TRBV7-2|many
TGTGCCAGCAGCCCGACCGGGACAGGGGCAGATACGCAGTATTTT
CASSPTGTGADTQYF
>TRBJ1-5|.|TRBV12-3/TRBV12-4|many
TGTGCCAGCAGTTTCGGTGTCGGTACCCGAGCCCAGCATTTT
CASSFGVGTRAQHF
>TRBJ2-7|.|TRBV12-3/TRBV12-4|.
TGTGCCAGCAGTAGTACGGCCATCCCCTACGAGCAGTACTTC
CASSSTAIPYEQYF
>TRBJ1-1|.|TRBV20-1|many
TGCAGTGCTAGAGATCGCCAGGGCTGGAACACTGAAGCTTTCTTT
CSARDRQGWNTEAFF
>TRBJ2-3|TRBD2|TRBV11-2|few
TGTGCCAGCAGCACGGGGGGGCAGAGCACAGATACGCAGTATTTT
CASSTGGQSTDTQYF
>TRBJ2-4|TRBD1|TRBV28|few
TGTGCCAGCAGTCCAAGGGGACAGGGGGCTTCCAAAAACATTCAGTACTTC
CASSPRGQGASKNIQYF
>TRBJ1-1|.|TRBV18|.
TGTGCCAGCTCACGCGAGACCACTGAAGCTTTCTTT
CASSRETTEAFF
>TRBJ2-1|TRBD1|TRBV29-1|many
TGCAGCACCCGACAGGGGTCGAATGAGCAGTTCTTC
CSTRQGSNEQFF
>TRBJ2-1|.|TRBV6-1|.
TGTGCCAGCGGTGAAGGTTTCAGTTACAATGAGCAGTTCTTC
CASGEGFSYNEQFF
>TRBJ2-7|.|TRBV5-1|few
TGCGCCAGCAGCCCCGGGCCCCTCTCCTACGAGCAGTACTTC
CASSPGPLSYEQYF
>TRBJ2-7|.|TRBV5-4|many
TGTGCCAGCAGCTTGAATCTTGTCCCCGAGCAGTACTTC
CASSLNLVPEQYF
>TRBJ2-3|TRBD2|TRBV7-2|few
TGTGCCAGCAGCTCGGGACTAGCGGGGGGCGGGGATACGCAGTATTTT
CASSSGLAGGGDTQYF
>TRBJ2-1|TRBD1|TRBV4-1|.
TGCGCCAGCAGCCAGCCGGGACAGGGGCGTTACAATGAGCAGTTCTTC
CASSQPGQGRYNEQFF
>TRBJ2-7|TRBD2|TRBV5-6|few
TGTGCCAGCAATTTCTGGACTAGCGGGAGGACCGAGCAGTACTTC
CASNFWTSGRTEQYF
>TRBJ2-3|TRBD1|TRBV24-1|many
TGTGCCACCAGAGGAGGGACAGGGCCCGCAGATACGCAGTATTTT
CATRGGTGPADTQYF
>TRBJ2-2|TRBD1|TRBV12-3/TRBV12-4|few
TGTGCCAGCAGGGCTGGACAGGCGAACACCGGGGAGCTGTTTTTT
CASRAGQANTGELFF
>TRBJ2-4|TRBD2|TRBV20-1|few
TGCAGTGCTAGACTAGCGGGCAAAAACATTCAGTACTTC
CSARLAGKNIQYF
>TRBJ1-1|.|TRBV6-4|many
TGTGCCAGCAGTGAAACAAACATGAACACTGAAGCTTTCTTT
CASSETNMNTEAFF